The 19 T cell receptor beta chains below were found in one sample sequenced in a study of cytomegalovirus exposure and HLA in healthy donors. With 60 Vbeta and 13 Jbeta primers, the PCR was carried out. Sequenced by immunoSEQ multiplex PCR; TCRdb stores in-frame clones only, minus some. The sample holds around 250,000 clones, approximately 82% seen once. Specimen: PBMCs. These receptors were collected from an older woman in good health and CMV-seropositive.

As concerns this clone: The identical CDR3 is also encoded by other nucleotide sequences in the sample. The V call is TRBV5-4, the J call TRBJ1-1; 9 nucleotides match TRBD1. The CDR3 has 15 amino acids. V trimming: 4 bases; J trimming: 3 bases; junction bases outside the gene matches: 7. Germline CDR1 reads SGHNT; CDR2 reads YYREEE (reference sequence). Here the CDR3 reads CASSPGTGRDTEAFF. In DNA form, the CDR3 reads TGTGCCAGCAGCCCTGGGACAGGGAGGGACACTGAAGCTTTCTTT. The full variable domain, its missing parts supplied by reference TRBV5-4 and TRBJ1-1, is ETGVTQSPTHLIKTRGQQVTLRCSSQSGHNTVSWYQQALGQGPQFIFQYYREEENGRGNFPPRFSGLQFPNYSSELNVNALELDDSALYLCASSPGTGRDTEAFFGQGTRLTVV.

This clone has a handful of counts. V gene TRBV2 combines with J gene TRBJ2-2, with D unclear. Between the trimmed V and J ends, which lost 4 bases and 6 bases, there was a span of 12 bases. Germline lookup yields CDR1 SNHLY and CDR2 FYNNEI. The CDR3 is 14 residues long. This chain's CDR3 is CASSGGYNAGELFF. In DNA form, the CDR3 reads TGTGCCAGCAGTGGAGGCTATAACGCCGGGGAGCTGTTTTTT.

J is TRBJ1-4 and V is TRBV15, with 7 bases matching TRBD1. The CDR3 spans 18 residues. The ends lost 3 bases at V and 8 bases at J; junction bases unmatched: 18. Germline V CDR1 and CDR2: LNHNV, YYDKDF (reference sequence). The CDR3, as DNA: TGTGCCACCAGCAGCCACACTACCCTTAGACAGGGAAGGGAAAAACTGTTTTTT. This encodes CATSSHTTLRQGREKLFF.

CDR3 loop: CATKTSGNYEQYF. The CDR3 DNA reads TGTGCCACCAAAACTAGCGGGAACTACGAGCAGTACTTC. J is TRBJ2-7 and V is TRBV6-5; 10 nucleotides align to TRBD2. The CDR3 extends over 13 amino acids. J lost 3 bases, V lost 10 bases, and 6 bases had no gene match. Germline values: CDR1 MNHEY, CDR2 SVGAGI.

This chain joins TRBV29-1 and TRBJ1-1; TRBD1 aligns across 8 bases. J lost 4 bases, V lost 0 bases, and 4 bases had no gene match. The CDR3 contains 14 residues. The germline V gene has CDR1 SQVTM and CDR2 ANQGSEA. The CDR3 coding sequence is TGCAGCGTTGAAGACAGGGGGCGCTTCACTGAAGCTTTCTTT. As protein: CSVEDRGRFTEAFF. Full variable domain (rest looked up from reference TRBV29-1 and TRBJ1-1): SAVISQKPSRDICQRGTSLTIQCQVDSQVTMMFWYRQQPGQSLTLIATANQGSEATYESGFVIDKFPISRPNLTFSTLTVSNMSPEDSSIYLCSVEDRGRFTEAFFGQGTRLTVV.

This sequence joins TRBV25-1 and TRBJ2-3; 9 nucleotides align to TRBD2. This CDR3 is built from 14 residues. From germline, CDR1 is MGHDK and CDR2 SYGVNS. The CDR3 bases are TGTGCTTACGAGACTAGCGGAAGCACAGATACGCAGTATTTT. It translates to CAYETSGSTDTQYF.

The chain has TRBV5-5 and TRBJ2-7; 7 positions agree with TRBD2. V was clipped by 4 bases and J by 2 bases; unmatched bases: 6. This CDR3 is built from 14 residues. The germline V gene encodes CDR1 SGHKS and CDR2 YYEKEE (reference sequence). The CDR3 DNA is TGTGCCAGCAGCCCCTCTAGCGGTCCCTACGAGCAGTACTTC. Protein sequence: CASSPSSGPYEQYF.

The rearrangement links TRBV10-2 to TRBJ2-2; 12 bases match TRBD2. This CDR3 has 18 amino acids. Germline loops: CDR1 WSHSY, CDR2 SAAADI. V lost 6 bases, J lost 4 bases, and 12 bases stayed unmatched. The CDR3 loop is CASSQGLAGPVSTGELFF. The CDR3 DNA sequence: TGCGCCAGCAGCCAAGGACTAGCGGGACCAGTAAGCACCGGGGAGCTGTTTTTT.

This sequence joins TRBV7-2 and TRBJ2-3; TRBD1 is a possible D gene (6 bases). In germline, CDR1 is SGHTA, CDR2 FQGNSA. V was trimmed by 5 bases and J by 3 bases, leaving 21 bases between them. This CDR3 spans 17 amino acids. Here the CDR3 reads CASSKRQVLILTDTQYF. The CDR3 DNA reads as TGTGCCAGCAGCAAAAGACAGGTCCTAATTTTGACAGATACGCAGTATTTT. The full variable domain, rest sourced from reference TRBV7-2 and TRBJ2-3, is GAGVSQSPSNKVTEKGKDVELRCDPISGHTALYWYRQSLGQGLEFLIYFQGNSAPDKSGLPSDRFSAERTGGSVSTLTIQRTQQEDSAVYLCASSKRQVLILTDTQYFGPGTRLTVL.

CDR3: CAISDPGQGRSYGYTF. The CDR3 nucleotides read TGTGCCATCAGTGACCCAGGACAGGGTAGATCCTATGGCTACACCTTC. The rearrangement uses TRBV10-3 and TRBJ1-2; 8 bases agree with TRBD1. The CDR3 extends over 16 amino acids. V lost 3 bases to trimming and J lost 4 bases; unmatched junction nucleotides: 10. CDR1 and CDR2 (germline): ENHRY, SYGVKD.

V gene TRBV7-8 combines with J gene TRBJ2-2, with D tentatively TRBD1 (8 bases). The V and J ends lost 5 bases and 7 bases respectively, with 17 bases between them. CDR1 and CDR2 (germline): SGHVS, FQNEAQ. The CDR3 extends over 15 amino acids. In DNA form, the CDR3 reads TGTGCCAGCAGCGACAGGGGAGGGTTTGTCGGGGAGCTGTTTTTT. As protein: CASSDRGGFVGELFF.

The chain employs TRBV27 and TRBJ2-1, with TRBD1 matching over 8 bases. This CDR3 spans 15 amino acids. The V gene end was trimmed by 6 bases and the J gene end by 5 bases; junction bases not matched to a gene: 9. Germline-derived CDR1 and CDR2 are MNHEY and SMNVEV (reference sequence). The CDR3 sequence: CASSTGQDPHNEQFF. CDR3 nucleotides: TGTGCCAGCAGCACGGGACAGGATCCACACAATGAGCAGTTCTTC.

The chain couples TRBV5-4 to TRBJ1-2, with 8 bases identical to TRBD1. CDR1 SGHNT and CDR2 YYREEE come from the germline V gene (reference sequence). This CDR3 contains 13 residues. The J segment lost 2 bases and the V segment lost 5 bases, leaving 2 bases of the junction unmatched. CDR3 sequence: CASSRTGNYGYTF. The DNA of the CDR3 is TGTGCCAGCAGTCGGACAGGGAACTATGGCTACACCTTC.

The chain is built from TRBV5-6 and TRBJ1-5; 9 bases line up with TRBD1. The CDR3 has 14 amino acids. CDR1 is SGHDT, CDR2 YYEEEE, per germline. The J segment lost 7 bases and the V segment lost 0 bases, leaving 2 bases of the junction unmatched. The CDR3 DNA sequence: TGTGCCAGCAGCTTGGGGGACAGGGCACAGCCCCAGCATTTT. Translated, it gives CASSLGDRAQPQHF.

The chain has TRBV6-1 and TRBJ1-1, with 7 bases that match TRBD1. The trim removed 7 bases at V and 0 bases at J, leaving 5 bases unmatched. The V gene's germline CDR1 is MNHNS and CDR2 SASEGT. The CDR3 consists of 14 residues. CDR3 nucleotides: TGTGCCAGCACCCAGGACAGGATGAACACTGAAGCTTTCTTT. Its protein product is CASTQDRMNTEAFF.

The count of this clone is one. The chain is built from TRBV4-2 and TRBJ2-1, with 7 nucleotides matching TRBD2. The trim removed 1 base at V and 3 bases at J, leaving 3 bases unmatched. Germline V gives CDR1 LGHNA, CDR2 YNFKEQ. The CDR3 contains 15 residues. The CDR3 loop reads CASSQGEGSYNEQFF. The DNA of the CDR3 is TGTGCCAGCAGCCAAGGGGAGGGAAGCTACAATGAGCAGTTCTTC.

This chain joins TRBV7-8 and TRBJ2-1, with TRBD2 matching over 8 bases. Germline CDR1 is SGHVS and CDR2 is FQNEAQ. This CDR3 region has 18 residues. With 3 bases clipped from V and 3 bases from J, the junction kept 13 bases outside the gene matches. The CDR3 region is CASSLTVAGLGVYNEQFF. In DNA, the CDR3 is TGTGCCAGCAGCTTGACAGTAGCGGGACTAGGGGTCTACAATGAGCAGTTCTTC.

The chain is built from TRBV14 and TRBJ1-5; D gene uncertain. CDR3 length: 15 amino acids. V dropped 0 bases and J dropped 7 bases, with 13 bases sitting between them. Per the germline V gene, CDR1 is SGHDN and CDR2 is FVKESK. DNA for the CDR3: TGTGCCAGCAGCCAAGAAACAGTCCATGCGCAGCCCCAGCATTTT. Translating it yields CASSQETVHAQPQHF.

V gene TRBV5-1 combines with J gene TRBJ2-1, with 9 nucleotides matching TRBD2. Germline V gene data show CDR1 as SGHRS and CDR2 as YFSETQ. This CDR3 spans 15 amino acids. The J segment lost 4 bases and the V segment lost 7 bases, leaving 9 bases of the junction unmatched. The CDR3 nucleotides are TGCGCCAGCTCCCTAGCGGGAACGGGTTACAATGAGCAGTTCTTC. Amino acid sequence: CASSLAGTGYNEQFF.